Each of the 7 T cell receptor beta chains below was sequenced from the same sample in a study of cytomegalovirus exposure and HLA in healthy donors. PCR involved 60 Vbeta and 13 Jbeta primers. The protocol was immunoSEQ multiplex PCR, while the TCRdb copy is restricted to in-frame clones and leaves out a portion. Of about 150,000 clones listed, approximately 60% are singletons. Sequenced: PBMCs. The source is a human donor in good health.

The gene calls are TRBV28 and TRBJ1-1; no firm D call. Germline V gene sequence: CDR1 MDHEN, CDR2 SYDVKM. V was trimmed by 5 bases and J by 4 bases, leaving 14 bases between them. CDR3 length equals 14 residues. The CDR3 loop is CASSLLTTGTEAFF. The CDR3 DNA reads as TGTGCCAGCAGTCTTCTTACGACGGGCACTGAAGCTTTCTTT.

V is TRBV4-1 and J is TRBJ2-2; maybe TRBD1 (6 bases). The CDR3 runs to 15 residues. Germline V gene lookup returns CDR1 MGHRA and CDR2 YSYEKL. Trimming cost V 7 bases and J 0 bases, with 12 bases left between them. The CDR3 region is CASTDRKSNTGELFF. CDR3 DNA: TGCGCCAGCACTGACAGGAAATCGAACACCGGGGAGCTGTTTTTT.

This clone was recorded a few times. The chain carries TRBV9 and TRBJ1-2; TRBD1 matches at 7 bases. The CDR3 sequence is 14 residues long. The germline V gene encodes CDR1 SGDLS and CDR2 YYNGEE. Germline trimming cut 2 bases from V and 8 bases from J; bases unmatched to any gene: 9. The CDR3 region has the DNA TGTGCCAGCAGCGTTACCGGGACAGCGGTAGGCTACACCTTC. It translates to CASSVTGTAVGYTF.

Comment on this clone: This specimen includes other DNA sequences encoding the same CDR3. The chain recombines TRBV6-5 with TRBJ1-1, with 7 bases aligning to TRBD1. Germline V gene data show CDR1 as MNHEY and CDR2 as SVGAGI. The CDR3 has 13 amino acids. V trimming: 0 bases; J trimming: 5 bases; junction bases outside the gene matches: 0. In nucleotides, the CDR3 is TGTGCCAGCAGTTACTCACAGGGGACTGAAGCTTTCTTT. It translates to CASSYSQGTEAFF.

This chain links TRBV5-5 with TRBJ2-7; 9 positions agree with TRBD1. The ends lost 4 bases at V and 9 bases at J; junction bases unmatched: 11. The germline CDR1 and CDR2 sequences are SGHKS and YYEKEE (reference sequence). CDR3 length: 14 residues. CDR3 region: CASSHPTGQGRQYF. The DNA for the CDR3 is TGTGCCAGCAGCCACCCAACCGGACAGGGGAGGCAGTACTTC.

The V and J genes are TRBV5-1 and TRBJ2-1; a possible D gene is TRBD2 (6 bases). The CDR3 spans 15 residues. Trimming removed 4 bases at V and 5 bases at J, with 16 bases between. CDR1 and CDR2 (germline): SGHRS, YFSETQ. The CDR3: CASSLSAGLHNEQFF. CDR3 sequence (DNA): TGCGCCAGCAGCCTATCCGCGGGACTTCACAATGAGCAGTTCTTC.

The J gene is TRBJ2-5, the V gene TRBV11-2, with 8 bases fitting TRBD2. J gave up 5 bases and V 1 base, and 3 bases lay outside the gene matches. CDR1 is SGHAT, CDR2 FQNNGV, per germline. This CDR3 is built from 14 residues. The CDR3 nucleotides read TGTGCCAGCAGCTTAGCGGGAGGGAGGGAGACCCAGTACTTC. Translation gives CASSLAGGRETQYF.